This T cell receptor beta chain was sequenced in a study of blood T cell repertoires in COVID-19. At the level of the study: Collection of acute and convalescent COVID-19 samples took place in the United States, Italy and Spain. Sample material is recorded as cDNA or gDNA derived from T cells, B-cell-depleted T cells, or PBMCs.

Original processing methods: How many nucleated cells were present was estimated from reference gene primer amplification. Using immunoSEQ multiplex PCR, the repertoire was profiled, and TCRdb retains in-frame clones only, with some absent. The V and J calls and the clone size are those of that table, but D and trimming were determined from the DNA. The sample contains fewer than 85,000 clones, 87% of which appear only once. Per germline, CDR1 SGHRS and CDR2 YFSETQ. CDR3 size: 15 residues. With 4 bases clipped from V and 1 base from J, the junction kept 7 bases outside the gene matches. The chain uses TRBV5-1 and TRBJ2-7; the match to TRBD1 covers 8 bases. The sample taken for sequencing was peripheral blood. This receptor was taken from a man aged 50-59 years with active COVID-19. The CDR3: CASSPRQGPSYEQYF. The CDR3 DNA sequence: TGCGCCAGCAGCCCCAGACAGGGGCCGTCCTACGAGCAGTACTTC.